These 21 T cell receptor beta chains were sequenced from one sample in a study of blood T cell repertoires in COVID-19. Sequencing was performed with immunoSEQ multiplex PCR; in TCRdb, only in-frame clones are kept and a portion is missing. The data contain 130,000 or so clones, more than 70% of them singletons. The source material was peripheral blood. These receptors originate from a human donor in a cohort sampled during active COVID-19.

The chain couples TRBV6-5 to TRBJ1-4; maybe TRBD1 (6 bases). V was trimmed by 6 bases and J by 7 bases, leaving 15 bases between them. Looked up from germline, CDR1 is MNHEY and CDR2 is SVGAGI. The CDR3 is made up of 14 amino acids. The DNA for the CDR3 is TGTGCCAGCAGACCCCAGGGGCTGGGTGAAAAACTGTTTTTT. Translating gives CASRPQGLGEKLFF.

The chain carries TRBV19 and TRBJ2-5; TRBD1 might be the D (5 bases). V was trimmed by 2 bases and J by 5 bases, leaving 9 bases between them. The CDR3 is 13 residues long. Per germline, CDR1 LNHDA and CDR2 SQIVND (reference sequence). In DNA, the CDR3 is TGTGCCAGTAGTATACTGGGGCGCGAGACCCAGTACTTC. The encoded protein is CASSILGRETQYF. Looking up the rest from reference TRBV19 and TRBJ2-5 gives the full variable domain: DGGITQSPKYLFRKEGQNVTLSCEQNLNHDAMYWYRQDPGQGLRLIYYSQIVNDFQKGDIAEGYSVSREKKESFPLTVTSAQKNPTAFYLCASSILGRETQYFGPGTRLLVL.

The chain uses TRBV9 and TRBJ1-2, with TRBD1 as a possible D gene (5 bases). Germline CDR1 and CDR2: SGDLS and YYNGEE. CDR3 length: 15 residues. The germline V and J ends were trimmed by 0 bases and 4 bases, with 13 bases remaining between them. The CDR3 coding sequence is TGTGCCAGCAGCGTAGAGGGGCAGCAATCCTATGGCTACACCTTC. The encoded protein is CASSVEGQQSYGYTF.

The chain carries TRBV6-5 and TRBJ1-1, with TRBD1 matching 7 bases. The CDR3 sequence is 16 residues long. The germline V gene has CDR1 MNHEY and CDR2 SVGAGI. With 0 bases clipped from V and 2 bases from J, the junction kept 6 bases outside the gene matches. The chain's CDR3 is CASSYSQGEINTEAFF. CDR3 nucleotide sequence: TGTGCCAGCAGTTACTCTCAGGGGGAAATAAACACTGAAGCTTTCTTT.

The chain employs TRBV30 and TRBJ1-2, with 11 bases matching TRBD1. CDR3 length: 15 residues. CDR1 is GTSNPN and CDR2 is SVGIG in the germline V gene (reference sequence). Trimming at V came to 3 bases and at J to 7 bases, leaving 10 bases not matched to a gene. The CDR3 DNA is TGTGCCTGGAGGCATACCCCGGACAGGGGGCCTGGCTACACCTTC. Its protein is CAWRHTPDRGPGYTF.

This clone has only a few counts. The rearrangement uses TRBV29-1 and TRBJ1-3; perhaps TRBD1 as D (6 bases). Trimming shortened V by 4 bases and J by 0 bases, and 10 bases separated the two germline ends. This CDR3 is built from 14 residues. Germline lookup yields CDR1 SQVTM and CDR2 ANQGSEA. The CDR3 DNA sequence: TGCAGCGTTGGAAAGGGGGACTCTGGAAACACCATATATTTT. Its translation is CSVGKGDSGNTIYF.

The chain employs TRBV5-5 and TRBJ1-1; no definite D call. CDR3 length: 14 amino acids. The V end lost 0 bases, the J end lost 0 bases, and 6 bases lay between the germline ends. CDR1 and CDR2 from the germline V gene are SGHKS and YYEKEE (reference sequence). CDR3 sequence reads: CASSLGHMNTEAFF. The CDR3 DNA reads TGTGCCAGCAGCTTGGGACATATGAACACTGAAGCTTTCTTT. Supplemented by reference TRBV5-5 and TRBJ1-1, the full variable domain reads DAGVTQSPTHLIKTRGQQVTLRCSPISGHKSVSWYQQVLGQGPQFIFQYYEKEERGRGNFPDRFSARQFPNYSSELNVNALLLGDSALYLCASSLGHMNTEAFFGQGTRLTVV.

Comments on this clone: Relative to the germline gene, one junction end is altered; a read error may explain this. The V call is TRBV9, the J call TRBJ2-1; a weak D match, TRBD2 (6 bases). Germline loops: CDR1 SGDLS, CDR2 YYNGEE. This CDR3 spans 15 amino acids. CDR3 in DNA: TGTGCCAGCAGCATTTTCCGGGACTCCTCCAATGAGCAGTTCTTC. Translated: CASSIFRDSSNEQFF.

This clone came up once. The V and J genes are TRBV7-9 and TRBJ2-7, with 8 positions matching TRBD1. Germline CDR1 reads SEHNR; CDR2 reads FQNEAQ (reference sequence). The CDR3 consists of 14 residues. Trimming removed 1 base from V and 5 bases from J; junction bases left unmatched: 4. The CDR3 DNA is TGTGCCAGCAGCTTAGGGACAGGGATCCACGAGCAGTACTTC. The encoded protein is CASSLGTGIHEQYF.

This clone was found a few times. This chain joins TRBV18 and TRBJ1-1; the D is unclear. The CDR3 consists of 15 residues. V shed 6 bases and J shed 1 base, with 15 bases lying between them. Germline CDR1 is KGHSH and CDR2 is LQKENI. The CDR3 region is CASSPTHEGNTEAFF. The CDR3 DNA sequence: TGTGCCAGCTCCCCCACCCATGAGGGGAACACTGAAGCTTTCTTT.

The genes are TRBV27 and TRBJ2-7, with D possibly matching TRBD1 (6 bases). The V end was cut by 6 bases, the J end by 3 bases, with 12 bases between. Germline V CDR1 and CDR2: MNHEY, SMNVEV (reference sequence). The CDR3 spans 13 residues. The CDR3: CASSQNRDYEQYF. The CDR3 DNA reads TGTGCCAGCAGCCAGAACAGGGACTACGAGCAGTACTTC.

As DNA, the CDR3 is TGTGCCAGCAGTTTGATCTGGGACAGAAGCAGCTCCTACGAGCAGTACTTC. Its translation: CASSLIWDRSSSYEQYF. V is TRBV27 and J is TRBJ2-7, with 7 bases that match TRBD1. The CDR3 contains 17 residues. CDR1 is MNHEY and CDR2 is SMNVEV in the germline V gene (reference sequence). The V and J ends lost 3 bases and 0 bases, in that order; junction bases with no gene match: 11.

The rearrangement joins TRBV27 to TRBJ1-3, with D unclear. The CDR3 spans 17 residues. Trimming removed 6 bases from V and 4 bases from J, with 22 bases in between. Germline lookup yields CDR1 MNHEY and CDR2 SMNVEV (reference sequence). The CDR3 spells CASRPLGREGSGNTIYF. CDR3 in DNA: TGTGCCAGCAGACCCCTGGGTCGCGAGGGTTCGGGAAACACCATATATTTT.

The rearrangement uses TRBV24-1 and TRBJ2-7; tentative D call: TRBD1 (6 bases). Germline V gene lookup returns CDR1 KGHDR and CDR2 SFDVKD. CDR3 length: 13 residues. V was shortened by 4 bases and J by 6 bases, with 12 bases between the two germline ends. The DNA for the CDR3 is TGTGCCACCAGTGAGTTACAGGGAAGCGAGCAGTACTTC. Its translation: CATSELQGSEQYF.

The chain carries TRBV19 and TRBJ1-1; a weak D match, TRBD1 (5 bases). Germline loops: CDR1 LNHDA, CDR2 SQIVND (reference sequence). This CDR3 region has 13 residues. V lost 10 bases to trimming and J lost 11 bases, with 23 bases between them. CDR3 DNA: TGTGCCACCTCCCCCCCCGGGGGAGTAGGTGCTTTCTTT. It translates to CATSPPGGVGAFF.

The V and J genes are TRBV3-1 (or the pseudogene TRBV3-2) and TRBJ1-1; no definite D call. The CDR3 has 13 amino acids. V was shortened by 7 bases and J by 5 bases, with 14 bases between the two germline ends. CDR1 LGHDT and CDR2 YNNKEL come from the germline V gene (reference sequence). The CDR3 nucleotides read TGTGCCAGCACCTTATATACGGGGACTGAAGCTTTCTTT. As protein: CASTLYTGTEAFF.

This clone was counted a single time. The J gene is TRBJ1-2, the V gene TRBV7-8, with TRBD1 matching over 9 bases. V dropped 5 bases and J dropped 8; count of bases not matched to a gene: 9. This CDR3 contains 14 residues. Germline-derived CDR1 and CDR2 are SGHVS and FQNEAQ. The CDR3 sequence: CASSPLQGAGGYTF. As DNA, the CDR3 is TGTGCCAGCAGCCCTCTACAGGGGGCGGGGGGCTACACCTTC.

CDR3 nucleotide sequence: TGTGCCAGCAGCCTACAGGTACTCCCCTATGGCTACACCTTC. Encoded protein: CASSLQVLPYGYTF. The rearrangement uses TRBV6-2 or TRBV6-3 and TRBJ1-2; D might be TRBD1 (5 bases). The CDR3 spans 14 residues. V lost 6 bases to trimming and J lost 4 bases, with 15 bases between them. The V gene's germline CDR1 is MNHEY and CDR2 SVGEGT.

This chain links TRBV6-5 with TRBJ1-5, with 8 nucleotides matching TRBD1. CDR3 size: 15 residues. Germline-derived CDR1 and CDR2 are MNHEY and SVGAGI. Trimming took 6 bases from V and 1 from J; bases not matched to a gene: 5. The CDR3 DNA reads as TGTGCCAGCAGCCGTAGACAGGGGAGCAATCAGCCCCAGCATTTT. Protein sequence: CASSRRQGSNQPQHF.

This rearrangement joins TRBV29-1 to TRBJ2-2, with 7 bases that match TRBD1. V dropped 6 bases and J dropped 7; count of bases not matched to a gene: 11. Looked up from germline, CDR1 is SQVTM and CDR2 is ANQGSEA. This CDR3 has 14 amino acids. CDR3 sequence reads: CSVSGGNTLGELFF. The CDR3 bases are TGCAGCGTATCAGGGGGAAACACACTCGGGGAGCTGTTTTTT.

CDR3 bases: TGCGCCAGCAGTGAATTGGGGGACAGTTTCTCCTACGAGCAGTACTTC. Translating it yields CASSELGDSFSYEQYF. This chain uses TRBV10-2 with TRBJ2-7; 7 bases map to TRBD1. The CDR3 runs 16 residues. The J segment lost 0 bases and the V segment lost 3 bases, leaving 8 bases of the junction unmatched. Germline V gene sequence: CDR1 WSHSY, CDR2 SAAADI.